Listed here are 7 T cell receptor beta chains from one sample, sequenced in a study of beta chain features in type 1 diabetes. The study reverse transcribed the entire isolated RNA, so it sequenced expressed TCRB transcripts. The assay was immunoSEQ multiplex PCR, and TCRdb's table has in-frame clones only and misses some. The data contain some 360,000 clones, around a fifth of them singletons. Material: naive CD4+ T cells from blood. These receptors all stem from a woman aged 18-29 years in good health.

On this clone: The sample carries other DNA sequences with the same CDR3. CDR3 coding DNA: TGCGCCAGCAGCCAGGGGAGAGGAGAGACCCAGTACTTC. This gives the protein CASSQGRGETQYF. The chain links TRBV4-3 to TRBJ2-5, with TRBD2 as a possible D gene (5 bases). Germline loops: CDR1 LGHNA, CDR2 YSLEER. V lost 3 bases to trimming and J lost 4 bases, with 9 bases between them. The CDR3 is 13 residues long.

Only a few counts were recorded for this clone. This chain connects TRBV5-1 to TRBJ2-1; D unclear. Deletions cut 4 bases from V and 6 bases from J, with 11 bases between. CDR3 length equals 13 residues. The germline V gene encodes CDR1 SGHRS and CDR2 YFSETQ. The CDR3 spells CASSPSGFNEQFF. CDR3 DNA: TGCGCCAGCAGCCCCTCCGGGTTCAATGAGCAGTTCTTC. Filled out from reference TRBV5-1 and TRBJ2-1, the complete variable domain reads KAGVTQTPRYLIKTRGQQVTLSCSPISGHRSVSWYQQTPGQGLQFLFEYFSETQRNKGNFPGRFSGRQFSNSRSEMNVSTLELGDSALYLCASSPSGFNEQFFGPGTRLTVL.

This clone has only a few counts. The chain recombines TRBV4-3 with TRBJ2-1, with TRBD2 matching over 11 bases. After removal of 0 bases from V and 9 bases from J, the junction contained 7 bases not matched to a gene. CDR3 length: 16 residues. The V gene's germline CDR1 is LGHNA and CDR2 YSLEER. The CDR3 DNA follows: TGCGCCAGCAGCCAAGACGGGGGTAGCGGGGGGGCTGAGCAGTTCTTC. Translation: CASSQDGGSGGAEQFF.

This clone appeared once. Other DNA sequences in this sample translate to the same CDR3. The chain is built from TRBV20-1 and TRBJ2-3; D remains ambiguous. The CDR3 consists of 11 residues. The V gene's germline CDR1 is DFQATT and CDR2 SNEGSKA (reference sequence). With 6 bases removed from V and 1 base from J, the gap between germline ends came to 5 bases. The CDR3 spells CSARGTDTQYF. The CDR3 region has the DNA TGCAGTGCCCGGGGCACAGATACGCAGTATTTT.

The chain couples TRBV4-1 to TRBJ1-5; D call uncertain. Germline V gene data show CDR1 as MGHRA and CDR2 as YSYEKL. The CDR3 runs to 14 residues. V lost 0 bases and J lost 4, with 7 bases in between. The CDR3 is CASSQDVQNQPQHF. The CDR3 region has the DNA TGCGCCAGCAGCCAAGATGTACAGAATCAGCCCCAGCATTTT.

The chain couples TRBV30 to TRBJ2-1; D call uncertain. Germline values: CDR1 GTSNPN, CDR2 SVGIG (reference sequence). The CDR3 sequence is 14 residues long. The ends were cut back, 4 bases at V and 5 bases at J, with 15 bases in the middle. The CDR3 spells CAWKSYSAHNEQFF. The CDR3 DNA reads TGTGCCTGGAAAAGTTACTCCGCTCACAATGAGCAGTTCTTC.

The rearrangement uses TRBV9 and TRBJ2-5; TRBD2 agrees at 7 bases. This CDR3 region has 12 residues. Germline loops: CDR1 SGDLS, CDR2 YYNGEE. J gave up 5 bases and V 4 bases, and 2 bases lay outside the gene matches. CDR3 residues: CASSKGGETQYF. In DNA, the CDR3 is TGTGCCAGCAGCAAGGGAGGGGAGACCCAGTACTTC.